These 21 T cell receptor beta chains came from one sample sequenced in a study of blood T cell repertoires in COVID-19. The assay was immunoSEQ multiplex PCR, and TCRdb's table has in-frame clones only and misses some. Of a few hundred thousand clones listed, about 87% were seen once; the top ten hold approximately 7.8%. What was sequenced was peripheral blood. These receptor sequences come from a woman aged 45-60 years who had recovered from COVID-19.

V usage is TRBV5-4 and J usage is TRBJ2-7; D is uncertain. The CDR3 length is 12 residues. V was trimmed by 0 bases and J by 3 bases, leaving 4 bases between them. CDR1 is SGHNT, CDR2 YYREEE, per germline (reference sequence). The CDR3 bases are TGTGCCAGCAGCTTGGACGGCTACGAGCAGTACTTC. This translates into CASSLDGYEQYF.

This chain joins TRBV7-2 and TRBJ1-2; tentative D call: TRBD1 (5 bases). The CDR3 runs 12 residues. Trimming shortened V by 1 base and J by 7 bases, and 7 bases separated the two germline ends. Germline-derived CDR1 and CDR2 are SGHTA and FQGNSA. The CDR3 here is CASSLGRAGYTF. In DNA form, the CDR3 reads TGTGCCAGCAGCTTAGGCAGGGCTGGCTACACCTTC.

The rearrangement joins TRBV6-2 or TRBV6-3 to TRBJ2-6; TRBD1 matches 8 bases. The J segment lost 2 bases and the V segment lost 4 bases, leaving 7 bases of the junction unmatched. The CDR3 runs 17 residues. Germline V lookup: CDR1 MNHEY, CDR2 SVGEGT. CDR3 region: CASSFPGGAAGANVLTF. CDR3 bases: TGTGCCAGCAGTTTCCCAGGGGGCGCAGCTGGGGCCAACGTCCTGACTTTC.

The table lists this clone with a count of one. J is TRBJ1-1 and V is TRBV6-6; D gene ambiguous. Germline-derived CDR1 and CDR2 are MNHNY and SVGAGI (reference sequence). The V gene lost 4 bases and the J gene lost 3 bases, with 6 bases spanning the gap. This CDR3 is built from 12 residues. The CDR3 loop is CASSFRDTEAFF. The CDR3 bases are TGTGCCAGCAGTTTTCGGGACACTGAAGCTTTCTTT.

V usage is TRBV7-3 and J usage is TRBJ2-7, with TRBD1 matching over 9 bases. The V gene's germline CDR1 is SGHTA and CDR2 FQGTGA. The CDR3 runs 14 residues. With V trimmed by 5 bases and J by 6 bases, 8 bases remained unmatched. This CDR3 reads CASSQTGGEGEQYF. CDR3 DNA sequence: TGTGCCAGCAGCCAGACAGGGGGAGAAGGCGAGCAGTACTTC.

The chain combines TRBV11-2 with TRBJ1-2, with a possible D match to TRBD1 (6 bases). Germline loops: CDR1 SGHAT, CDR2 FQNNGV. This CDR3 is built from 14 residues. Trimming cost V 3 bases and J 8 bases, with 16 bases left between them. CDR3 sequence (DNA): TGTGCCAGCAGCTTGAACAGGGTTGAGGAGGGCTACACCTTC. It encodes CASSLNRVEEGYTF. Filled out from reference TRBV11-2 and TRBJ1-2, the complete variable domain reads EAGVAQSPRYKIIEKRQSVAFWCNPISGHATLYWYQQILGQGPKLLIQFQNNGVVDDSQLPKDRFSAERLKGVDSTLKIQPAKLEDSAVYLCASSLNRVEEGYTFGSGTRLTVV.

The chain carries TRBV10-1 and TRBJ2-7, with TRBD1 as a possible D gene (5 bases). In germline, CDR1 is WNHNN, CDR2 SYGVQD (reference sequence). Trimming cost V 0 bases and J 7 bases, with 10 bases left between them. This CDR3 spans 13 amino acids. The CDR3 DNA follows: TGCGCCAGCAGTGAGTCATTTCCAGGGGAGCAGTACTTC. Translation gives CASSESFPGEQYF.

V is TRBV21-1 and J is TRBJ2-5; TRBD1 was called by the table and not checked on the DNA. TRBV21-1 is a documented pseudogene. This CDR3 has 14 residues. The DNA of the CDR3 is TGTGCCAGCAGCACCCGGACAGGGTGCGAGACCCAGTACTTC. This codes for CASSTRTGCETQYF.

The sample holds one count of this clone. V gene TRBV5-6 combines with J gene TRBJ1-6; D is unclear. The V and J ends lost 0 bases and 11 bases respectively, with 9 bases between them. This CDR3 region has 13 residues. Germline V gene data show CDR1 as SGHDT and CDR2 as YYEEEE. The CDR3 bases are TGTGCCAGCAGCTTGGAACAGCTCCCACCCCTCCACTTT. This codes for CASSLEQLPPLHF. The full variable domain, its missing parts supplied by reference TRBV5-6 and TRBJ1-6, is DAGVTQSPTHLIKTRGQQVTLRCSPKSGHDTVSWYQQALGQGPQFIFQYYEEEERQRGNFPDRFSGHQFPNYSSELNVNALLLGDSALYLCASSLEQLPPLHFGNGTRLTVT.

Here the CDR3 reads CASSLLGGGITDTQYF. The CDR3 coding sequence is TGCGCCAGCAGCTTGCTTGGCGGGGGGATTACAGATACGCAGTATTTT. This rearrangement joins TRBV5-1 to TRBJ2-3; 8 bases are shared with TRBD2. Germline CDR1 is SGHRS and CDR2 is YFSETQ. Trimming took 1 base from V and 3 from J; bases not matched to a gene: 7. The length of the CDR3 is 16 residues.

CDR3 DNA sequence: TGTGCCAGCAGTTTAGAGACAGGCGGAGGTAGAAATGGCTACACCTTC. Translation: CASSLETGGGRNGYTF. This rearrangement joins TRBV27 to TRBJ1-2, with a possible D match to TRBD1 (6 bases). CDR3 size: 16 residues. Per the germline V gene, CDR1 is MNHEY and CDR2 is SMNVEV (reference sequence). The germline V and J ends were trimmed by 2 bases and 6 bases, with 19 bases remaining between them.

The chain combines TRBV27 with TRBJ2-2, with TRBD2 as a possible D gene (5 bases). Germline CDR1 and CDR2: MNHEY and SMNVEV (reference sequence). Between the trimmed V and J ends, which lost 5 bases and 6 bases, there was a span of 19 bases. This CDR3 comprises 16 residues. CDR3 sequence reads: CASSPRVAHYSGELFF. The CDR3 nucleotides read TGTGCCAGCAGTCCCCGGGTAGCGCATTACTCCGGGGAGCTGTTTTTT.

This chain connects TRBV28 to TRBJ1-1; possibly TRBD1 for D (6 bases). The CDR3 runs to 17 residues. Germline V lookup: CDR1 MDHEN, CDR2 SYDVKM. Deletions cut 3 bases from V and 0 bases from J, with 17 bases between. DNA for the CDR3: TGTGCCAGCAGTTTCCCTGGACAGAGATATTTGAACACTGAAGCTTTCTTT. Residues: CASSFPGQRYLNTEAFF.

The V and J genes are TRBV7-8 and TRBJ2-7; D is unresolved. The CDR3 contains 16 residues. Trimming removed 5 bases from V and 4 bases from J, with 21 bases in between. Germline V gene sequence: CDR1 SGHVS, CDR2 FQNEAQ. CDR3 nucleotide sequence: TGTGCCAGCAGCCCTACCGGGTCGACCACCCCTTACGAGCAGTACTTC. It translates to CASSPTGSTTPYEQYF. Drawing the rest from reference TRBV7-8 and TRBJ2-7, the complete variable domain is GAGVSQSPRYKVAKRGQDVALRCDPISGHVSLFWYQQALGQGPEFLTYFQNEAQLDKSGLPSDRFFAERPEGSVSTLKIQRTQQEDSAVYLCASSPTGSTTPYEQYFGPGTRLTVT.

The J gene is TRBJ2-1, the V gene TRBV6-6; D perhaps matches TRBD1 (5 bases). The V end was cut by 6 bases, the J end by 5 bases, with 11 bases between. Per the germline V gene, CDR1 is MNHNY and CDR2 is SVGAGI (reference sequence). This CDR3 is built from 13 residues. The CDR3 protein is CASRKDKDNEQFF. The CDR3 DNA reads TGTGCCAGCAGAAAGGACAAGGACAATGAGCAGTTCTTC.

This rearrangement joins TRBV10-3 to TRBJ2-3; 7 bases match TRBD2. CDR1 ENHRY and CDR2 SYGVKD come from the germline V gene. Germline trimming cut 5 bases from V and 0 bases from J; bases unmatched to any gene: 8. The CDR3 sequence is 16 residues long. CDR3 region: CAISKHGSGSTDTQYF. As DNA, the CDR3 is TGTGCCATCAGTAAACACGGTAGCGGGAGCACAGATACGCAGTATTTT.

V usage is TRBV7-2 and J usage is TRBJ1-2; no firm D call. This CDR3 has 15 residues. Germline CDR1 SGHTA, CDR2 FQGNSA. Trimming took off 1 base at V and 3 bases at J, with 12 bases between the two ends. CDR3 sequence: CASSLGLMGYYGYTF. CDR3 in DNA: TGTGCCAGCAGCTTAGGGTTAATGGGCTACTATGGCTACACCTTC.

This clone was seen only a few times. J is TRBJ1-3 and V is TRBV6-5, with 9 bases that match TRBD1. The germline V gene has CDR1 MNHEY and CDR2 SVGAGI. The CDR3 runs to 14 residues. The trim removed 6 bases at V and 7 bases at J, leaving 7 bases unmatched. CDR3 nucleotides: TGTGCCAGCAGGAGAGACAGGGGGGGGAACACCATATATTTT. Translated, it gives CASRRDRGGNTIYF.

The J gene is TRBJ1-5, the V gene TRBV27, with a weak D call TRBD1 (6 bases). Germline V gives CDR1 MNHEY, CDR2 SMNVEV (reference sequence). The CDR3 has 16 amino acids. Deletions cut 5 bases from V and 4 bases from J, with 18 bases between. CDR3 bases: TGTGCCAGCAGTCCCTACAGGGTCCGCCGAAATCAGCCCCAGCATTTT. Amino acids: CASSPYRVRRNQPQHF.

This sequence joins TRBV19 and TRBJ1-6, with D maybe TRBD1 (6 bases). The germline V and J ends were trimmed by 4 bases and 10 bases, with 14 bases remaining between them. CDR1 is LNHDA and CDR2 is SQIVND in the germline V gene (reference sequence). The CDR3 spans 14 residues. The CDR3 loop reads CASSNTGNGSPLHF. DNA for the CDR3: TGTGCCAGTAGTAACACAGGGAACGGGTCACCCCTCCACTTT.

The chain carries TRBV5-4 and TRBJ2-7; 13 bases fit TRBD2. Per the germline V gene, CDR1 is SGHNT and CDR2 is YYREEE (reference sequence). V lost 4 bases, J lost 3 bases, and 4 bases stayed unmatched. This CDR3 comprises 15 residues. The CDR3 DNA sequence: TGTGCCAGCAGCGCAACTAGCGGGAGGGACTACGAGCAGTACTTC. It is translated as CASSATSGRDYEQYF.